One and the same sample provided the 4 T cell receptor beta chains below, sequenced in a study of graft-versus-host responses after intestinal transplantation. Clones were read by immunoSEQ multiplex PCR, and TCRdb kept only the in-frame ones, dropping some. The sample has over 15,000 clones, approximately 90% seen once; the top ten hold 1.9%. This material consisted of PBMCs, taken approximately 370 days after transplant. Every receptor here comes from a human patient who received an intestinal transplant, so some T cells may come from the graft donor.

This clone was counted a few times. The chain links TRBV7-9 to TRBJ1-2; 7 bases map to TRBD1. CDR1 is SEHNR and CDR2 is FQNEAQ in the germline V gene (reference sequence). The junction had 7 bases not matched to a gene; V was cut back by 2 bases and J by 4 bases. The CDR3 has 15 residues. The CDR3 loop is CASSLPSTGTYGYTF. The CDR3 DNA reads TGTGCCAGCAGCTTACCCTCGACAGGGACCTATGGCTACACCTTC.

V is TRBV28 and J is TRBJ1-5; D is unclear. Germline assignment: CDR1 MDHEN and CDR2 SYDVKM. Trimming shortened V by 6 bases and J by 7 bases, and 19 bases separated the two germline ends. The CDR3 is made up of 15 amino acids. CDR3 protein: CASRGGGLVGQPQHF. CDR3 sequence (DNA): TGTGCCAGCAGGGGCGGTGGACTGGTAGGGCAGCCCCAGCATTTT.

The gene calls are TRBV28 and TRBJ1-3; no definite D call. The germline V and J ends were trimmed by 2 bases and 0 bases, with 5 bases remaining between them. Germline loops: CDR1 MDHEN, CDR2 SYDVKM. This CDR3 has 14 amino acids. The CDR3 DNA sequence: TGTGCCAGCAGTTTAATTCTCTCTGGAAACACCATATATTTT. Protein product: CASSLILSGNTIYF.

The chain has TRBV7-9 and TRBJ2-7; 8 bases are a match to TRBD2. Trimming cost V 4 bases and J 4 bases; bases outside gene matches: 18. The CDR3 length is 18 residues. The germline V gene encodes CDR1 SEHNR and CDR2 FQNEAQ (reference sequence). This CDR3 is CASSSTAGASAIMYEQYF. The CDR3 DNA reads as TGTGCCAGCAGCTCAACAGCGGGAGCTTCTGCAATCATGTACGAGCAGTACTTC.